This T cell receptor beta chain was found in a study of vaccination and CD4 T cells after COVID-19. On the study more broadly: Convalescent patients, a few in number, were sampled at day 14 and days 161 to 241 post-vaccination. Findings of the study overall: The rise in median SARS-CoV-2-reactive clonotypes, from around 20 to 38, was not significant. Apart from involving relatively few convalescent patients, the work omitted early post-infection timepoints.

TCRdb fed the PCR reads into MiXCR, producing one record per CDR3 protein. The sample contains about 31,000 distinct CDR3 sequences, more than 40% of which appear only once. Trimming took 8 bases from V and 0 from J, leaving 13 bases between them. The germline CDR1 and CDR2 sequences are SEHNR and FQNEAQ (reference sequence). This CDR3 is built from 15 residues. This clonotype was recorded a few times. The antigen remains unidentified. Documented time point: late sampling 161 to 241 days after vaccination in a few convalescent patients. The specimen was CD4+ T cells from blood, collected about 7 months after SARS-CoV-2 vaccination. The chain links TRBV7-9 to TRBJ2-2; D uncertain. The TCR comes from a human donor who had recovered from COVID-19. The CDR3 spells CASGPRPSNTGELFF. The CDR3 DNA sequence: TGTGCCAGCGGACCTAGACCGTCGAACACCGGGGAGCTGTTTTTT.